The clone carrying this TCR beta chain was recorded once. What it recognizes is unknown. TCRdb reanalysed the RT-PCR reads using MiXCR and keeps one entry per CDR3 protein. This table has tens of thousands of distinct CDR3 sequences, 45% to 65% appearing once. The sample is drawn from a study of yellow fever vaccine responses in identical twins. Notes on the study in general: As reported, the vaccine T cell response of twins seemed partly convergent and partly personalized.

This specimen consisted of T cells from blood (PBMCs), unsorted or a sorted subset (not recorded which), obtained before or after yellow fever vaccination (not recorded which). This TCR derives from a woman under 30 who received the yellow fever vaccine.

This CDR3 reads CASSPGLAGATDTQYF. CDR3 sequence (DNA): TGTGCCAGCAGCCCAGGACTAGCGGGAGCCACAGATACGCAGTATTTT. The chain employs TRBV7-6 and TRBJ2-3; 13 nucleotides match TRBD2. Trimming removed 5 bases from V and 2 bases from J; junction bases left unmatched: 4. The CDR3 covers 16 residues. Looked up from germline, CDR1 is SGHVS and CDR2 is FNYEAQ.